Sequencing of this T cell receptor beta chain was carried out in a study of T cell responses to AZD1222 COVID-19 vaccine. This clone was counted a single time. What it binds is unknown. The CDR3 consists of 14 residues. Germline CDR1 and CDR2: SGHTA and FQGNSA. V was cut by 5 bases and J by 2 bases, with 10 bases left in between. The table came from immunoSEQ multiplex PCR; TCRdb's copy has only in-frame clones and leaves some out. Found here are 110,000 or so clones, 85% to 90% of them singletons; the top ten hold approximately 15%. Analysis merged second doses at about 4 or about 12 weeks. Study-level points and caveats: White British people made up most donors, females outnumbered males, and clonal diversity was possibly underestimated. The repertoires were collected only after the peak T cell response. Seropositive AZD1222 recipients at baseline numbered only 6 or 7.

The sequence came from an adult who received the AZD1222 COVID-19 vaccine. This chain uses TRBV7-2 with TRBJ1-3; D ambiguous. The source was peripheral blood, collected 28 days after the second AZD1222 dose. DNA of the CDR3: TGTGCCAGCAGCGGAGGGAAGACTGGAAACACCATATATTTT. Encoded protein: CASSGGKTGNTIYF.